This T cell receptor beta chain was sequenced for a study of tumour-infiltrating T cells in Burkitt lymphoma. Looking at the study overall: Productive clonality predicted overall and progression-free survival.

This clone has a single count. Some clones are missing from TCRdb's copy, which holds only in-frame ones; the method was immunoSEQ multiplex PCR. The data show 13,000 to 15,000 clones, around 30% seen once. Germline V CDR1 and CDR2: KGHSH, LQKENI. V lost 6 bases, J lost 0 bases, and 12 bases stayed unmatched. The CDR3 is made up of 17 amino acids. The sequenced sample was tumor tissue. The TCR sequence derives from a human donor with diffuse large B-cell lymphoma. V and J are TRBV18 and TRBJ2-3; 7 bases line up with TRBD2. Written as DNA, the CDR3 is TGTGCCAGCTCTCCCCCGGGGAGCGGGACCAGCACAGATACGCAGTATTTT. Encoded protein: CASSPPGSGTSTDTQYF. The whole variable domain, remainder taken from reference TRBV18 and TRBJ2-3, is NAGVMQNPRHLVRRRGQEARLRCSPMKGHSHVYWYRQLPEEGLKFMVYLQKENIIDESGMPKERFSAEFPKEGPSILRIQQVVRGDSAAYFCASSPPGSGTSTDTQYFGPGTRLTVL.